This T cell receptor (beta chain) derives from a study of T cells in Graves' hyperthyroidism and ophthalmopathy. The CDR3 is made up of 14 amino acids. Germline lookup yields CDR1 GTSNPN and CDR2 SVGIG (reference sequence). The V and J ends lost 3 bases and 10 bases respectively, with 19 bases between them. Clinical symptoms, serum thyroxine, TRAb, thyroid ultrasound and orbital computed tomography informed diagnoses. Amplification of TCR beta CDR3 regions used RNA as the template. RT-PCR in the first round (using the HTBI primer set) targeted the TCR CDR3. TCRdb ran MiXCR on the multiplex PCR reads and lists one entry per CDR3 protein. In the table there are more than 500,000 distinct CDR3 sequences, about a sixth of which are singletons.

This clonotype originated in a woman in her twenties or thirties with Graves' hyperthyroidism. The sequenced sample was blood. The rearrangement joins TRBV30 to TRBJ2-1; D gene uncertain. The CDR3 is CAWRGLREYREQFF. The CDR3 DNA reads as TGTGCCTGGAGAGGTCTCCGTGAATACCGAGAGCAGTTCTTC.